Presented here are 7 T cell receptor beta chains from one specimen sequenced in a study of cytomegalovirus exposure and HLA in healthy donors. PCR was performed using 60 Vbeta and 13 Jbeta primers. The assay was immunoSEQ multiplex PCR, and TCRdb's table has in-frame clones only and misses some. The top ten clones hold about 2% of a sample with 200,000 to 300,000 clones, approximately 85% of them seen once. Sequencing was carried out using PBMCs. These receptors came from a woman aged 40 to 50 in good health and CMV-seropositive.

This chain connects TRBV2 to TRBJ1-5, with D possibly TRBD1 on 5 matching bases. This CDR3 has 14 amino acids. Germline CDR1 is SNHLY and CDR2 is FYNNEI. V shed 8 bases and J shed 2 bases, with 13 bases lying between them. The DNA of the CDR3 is TGTGCCAGCTGCGACAGCGGGGGCAATCAGCCCCAGCATTTT. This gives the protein CASCDSGGNQPQHF.

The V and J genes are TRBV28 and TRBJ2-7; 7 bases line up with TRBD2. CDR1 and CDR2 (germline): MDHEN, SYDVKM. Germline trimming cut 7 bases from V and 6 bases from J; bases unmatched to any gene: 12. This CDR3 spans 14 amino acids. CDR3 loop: CASMGGENPAEQYF. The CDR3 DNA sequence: TGTGCCAGCATGGGGGGGGAGAACCCGGCCGAGCAGTACTTC.

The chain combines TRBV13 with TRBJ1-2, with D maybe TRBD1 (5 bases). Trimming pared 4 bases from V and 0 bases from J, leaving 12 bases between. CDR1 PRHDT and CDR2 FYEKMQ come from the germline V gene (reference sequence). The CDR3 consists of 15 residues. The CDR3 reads CASSSRGGANYGYTF. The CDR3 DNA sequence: TGTGCCAGCAGCTCGAGGGGAGGAGCTAACTATGGCTACACCTTC.

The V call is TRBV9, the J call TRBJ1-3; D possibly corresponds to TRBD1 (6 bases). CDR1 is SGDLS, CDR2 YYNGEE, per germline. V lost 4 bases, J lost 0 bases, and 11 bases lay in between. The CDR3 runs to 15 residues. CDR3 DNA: TGTGCCAGCAGCCTACGGACAGACTCTGGAAACACCATATATTTT. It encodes CASSLRTDSGNTIYF.

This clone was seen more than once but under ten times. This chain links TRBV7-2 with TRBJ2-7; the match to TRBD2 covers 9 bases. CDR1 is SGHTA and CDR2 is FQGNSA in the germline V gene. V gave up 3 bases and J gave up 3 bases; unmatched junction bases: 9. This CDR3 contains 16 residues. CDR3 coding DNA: TGTGCCAGCAGCTTGGCCCCGGGACTAGCCGGCTACGAGCAGTACTTC. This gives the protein CASSLAPGLAGYEQYF. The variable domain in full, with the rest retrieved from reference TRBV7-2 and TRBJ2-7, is GAGVSQSPSNKVTEKGKDVELRCDPISGHTALYWYRQSLGQGLEFLIYFQGNSAPDKSGLPSDRFSAERTGGSVSTLTIQRTQQEDSAVYLCASSLAPGLAGYEQYFGPGTRLTVT.

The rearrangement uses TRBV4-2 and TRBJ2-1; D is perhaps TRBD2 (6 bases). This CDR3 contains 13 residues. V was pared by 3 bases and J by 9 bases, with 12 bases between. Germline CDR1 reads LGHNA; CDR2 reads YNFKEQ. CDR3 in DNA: TGTGCCAGCAGCCACGGAGGGCAGGGTGAGCAGTTCTTC. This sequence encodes CASSHGGQGEQFF.

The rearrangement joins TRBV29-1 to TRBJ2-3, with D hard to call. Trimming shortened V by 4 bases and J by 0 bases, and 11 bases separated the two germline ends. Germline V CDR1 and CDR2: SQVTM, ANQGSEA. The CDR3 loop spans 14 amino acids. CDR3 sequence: CSVGPSYSTDTQYF. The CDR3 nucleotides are TGCAGCGTTGGTCCTAGTTACAGCACAGATACGCAGTATTTT.